This TCR beta chain was profiled in a study of cytomegalovirus exposure and HLA in healthy donors. Study-wide results and limits: It was likely that a cluster of highly shared sequence variants was a sequencing artifact. According to reports, the classifier identified cytomegalovirus status with high specificity and sensitivity.

The CDR3 runs 14 residues. The junction had 7 bases not matched to a gene; V was cut back by 4 bases and J by 5 bases. Germline loops: CDR1 MNHEY, CDR2 SMNVEV (reference sequence). A word on this clone: Its matching antigen is unknown.

In the PCR, 60 Vbeta and 13 Jbeta primers were used. TCRdb keeps only in-frame clones here, not all; method: immunoSEQ multiplex PCR. This sample's table has 100,000 to 150,000 clones. The specimen sequenced was PBMCs. The receptor's source is a woman aged 40 to 50 in good health and CMV-seronegative. The J gene is TRBJ2-7, the V gene TRBV27; the match to TRBD1 covers 8 bases. The CDR3 is CASSSLQGEDEQYF. Written as DNA, the CDR3 is TGTGCCAGCAGTTCCCTACAGGGGGAGGACGAGCAGTACTTC.